This entry features one TCR beta chain sequence. Method: immunoSEQ multiplex PCR; TCRdb's copy keeps in-frame clones and lacks some. This sample has roughly 130,000 clones, with nearly 90% found just once. There are 13 residues in the CDR3. Germline loops: CDR1 SGHAT, CDR2 FQNNGV. The J segment lost 7 bases and the V segment lost 5 bases, leaving 5 bases of the junction unmatched. This sample stems from a study of cytomegalovirus exposure and HLA in healthy donors. Overall study: The use of the same platform for the 95 to 150 validation repertoires and the roughly 680 first-cohort repertoires was reported by a later analysis.

This clonotype was sampled from a man between 25 and 39 years old in good health and CMV-seronegative. The sample was PBMCs. The chain couples TRBV11-2 to TRBJ1-5; 7 bases fit TRBD1. This CDR3 reads CASSPDRDQPQHF. For the CDR3, the DNA is TGTGCCAGCAGCCCAGACAGGGACCAGCCCCAGCATTTT.